A selection of T cell receptor beta chains follows, all from one sample in a study of Ad26.COV2.S vaccination and SARS-CoV-2 variants. Libraries were prepared by immunoSEQ multiplex PCR; TCRdb keeps only in-frame clonotypes and omits some of them. The table has around 450,000 clones, around 91% seen once. Material: peripheral blood, obtained in a trial of Ad26.COV2.S vaccine versus placebo. The receptors come from a person aged 18-60 years who received the Ad26.COV2.S COVID-19 vaccine or a placebo. CDR3s include the opening cysteine and the closing phenylalanine or tryptophan. D genes are given only for firm matches. Only part of the rows carry a size: once, few, many, or a class if the clone is expanded.

CDR3nt	CDR3aa	abundance	v_gene	j_gene	d_gene
TGTGCCAGCAGCGGGGGCCCGGTAGGGACCCAGTACTTC	CASSGGPVGTQYF	.	TRBV9	TRBJ2-5	.
TGCGCCAGCAGCTTGGGGGGGTCCCAGGACGAGCAGTACTTC	CASSLGGSQDEQYF	.	TRBV5-1	TRBJ2-7	.
TGTGCCAGCAGTCTTCTAGTGATCTCCGGGGAGCTGTTTTTT	CASSLLVISGELFF	.	TRBV2	TRBJ2-2	.
TGCGCCAGCAGTGATGACCCCTACGAGCAGTACTTC	CASSDDPYEQYF	.	TRBV10-2	TRBJ2-7	.
TGTGCCAGCAGCGTAACCCTAGCCGGAGAGACCCAGTACTTC	CASSVTLAGETQYF	once	TRBV9	TRBJ2-5	.
TGTGCCAGCAGCGCCTTCACCCGATCAAACACAGATACGCAGTATTTT	CASSAFTRSNTDTQYF	.	TRBV9	TRBJ2-3	.
TGTGCCACCAGGGATGATTATAATTCACCCCTCCACTTT	CATRDDYNSPLHF	.	TRBV2	TRBJ1-6	.
TGTGCCAGCAGTTACTCGCGATTCGTGGGCCGGTTGAACACTGAAGCTTTCTTT	CASSYSRFVGRLNTEAFF	.	TRBV6-2/TRBV6-3	TRBJ1-1	.
TGTGCCAGCGGACGGACAGGGAAAGATGAGCAGTTCTTC	CASGRTGKDEQFF	.	TRBV12-3/TRBV12-4	TRBJ2-1	TRBD1
TGTGCCAGCAGTTTATACCCCTCGGGGACGCAGTATTTT	CASSLYPSGTQYF	.	TRBV27	TRBJ2-3	.
TGTGCCAGCTCGGAGGGACAGGGCGAATTAGAAGCTTTCTTT	CASSEGQGELEAFF	.	TRBV18	TRBJ1-1	TRBD1
TGTGCCAGCAGCGTAGGCTGGGGGGATACGCAGTATTTT	CASSVGWGDTQYF	.	TRBV9	TRBJ2-3	.
TGTGCCAGCAGTTTAAGGGCGGGAGGGAACCCTTACGAGCAGTACTTC	CASSLRAGGNPYEQYF	.	TRBV28	TRBJ2-7	TRBD2
TGTGCCATCAGTGAGACCCGACAGGGGAGGTACAATGAGCAGTTCTTC	CAISETRQGRYNEQFF	.	TRBV10-3	TRBJ2-1	TRBD1
TGCGCCAGCAGCCGGGACAAGACTGGACTAGCGGGTCAAGAGACCCAGTACTTC	CASSRDKTGLAGQETQYF	.	TRBV5-1	TRBJ2-5	TRBD2
TGCGCCAGCGAGTTGAAGGCCTGGCGACCCGAAGCTTTCTTT	CASELKAWRPEAFF	.	TRBV5-1	TRBJ1-1	.
TGTGCCAGCAGCTTGGGAGACGGGATTGGGAGCACAGATACGCAGTATTTT	CASSLGDGIGSTDTQYF	.	TRBV7-3	TRBJ2-3	.
TGTGCCAGCACCCGTGTTTTGGCGAAAATTCCTACTAGCGGTATCCTACCCGAACAGTACTTC	CASTRVLAKIPTSGILPEQYF	.	TRBV3-1/TRBV3-2	TRBJ2-7	TRBD2
TGTGCCAGCAGTTCGGGACAGGGGTCCGGAGCTTTCTTT	CASSSGQGSGAFF	.	TRBV28	TRBJ1-1	TRBD1
TGTGCCAGCAGTGAATTTGAGACAGACCTAGCCAAAAACATTCAGTACTTC	CASSEFETDLAKNIQYF	.	TRBV25-1	TRBJ2-4	.
TGTGCCAGTAGTATGATGACAGCTAACTATGGCTACACCTTC	CASSMMTANYGYTF	.	TRBV19	TRBJ1-2	.
TGTGCCAGCAGTGACTACAATGAGCAGTTCTTC	CASSDYNEQFF	.	TRBV12-3/TRBV12-4	TRBJ2-1	.
TGTGCCTGGAGTGACCCCCCAACTCCTGAAGCTTTCTTT	CAWSDPPTPEAFF	.	TRBV30	TRBJ1-1	.
TGTGCCAGCGGGACAGGGACTTTTAGCGGGAGCAACAATGAGCAGTTCTTC	CASGTGTFSGSNNEQFF	.	TRBV25-1	TRBJ2-1	.
TGTGCCACCAGCACCGACTCGAGCTCTGGAAACACCATATATTTT	CATSTDSSSGNTIYF	.	TRBV15	TRBJ1-3	.
TGTGCCAGCAGCAAGACTCTTTTGCTATACAATGAGCAGTTCTTC	CASSKTLLLYNEQFF	.	TRBV28	TRBJ2-1	.
TGTGCCAGCAGCCCTCTAGGAGCACGTGCCGGGGAGCTGTTTTTT	CASSPLGARAGELFF	.	TRBV7-6	TRBJ2-2	.
TGCAGTGCTAGGTCATATGAAGCTTTCTTT	CSARSYEAFF	.	TRBV20-1	TRBJ1-1	.
TGTGCCAGCAGCCCGGGACTAGCGCGTTACGAGCAGTACTTC	CASSPGLARYEQYF	.	TRBV14	TRBJ2-7	TRBD2
TGTGCCAGCAGCTCAGAAGGGGAAGACAATGAGCAGTTCTTC	CASSSEGEDNEQFF	.	TRBV7-3	TRBJ2-1	.
TGTGCCAGCAGAAACAGACCGACGGATAATTCACCCCTCCACTTT	CASRNRPTDNSPLHF	.	TRBV28	TRBJ1-6	.
TGTGCCAGCAGCGCCTTAGCGGGAGGGCCGGCGGATACGCAGTATTTT	CASSALAGGPADTQYF	once	TRBV7-9	TRBJ2-3	TRBD2
TGCGCCAGCAGCAACGGAGGGCGATACCAAGAGACCCAGTACTTC	CASSNGGRYQETQYF	.	TRBV5-1	TRBJ2-5	.
TGCGCCAGCAGCTTGCGACGGGCCGGGGCAGGGGGCGACGAGCAGTACTTC	CASSLRRAGAGGDEQYF	.	TRBV5-1	TRBJ2-7	TRBD1
TGTGCCAGCAGCCCCTGGGGGGTCGGGGAGCTGTTTTTT	CASSPWGVGELFF	.	TRBV11-1	TRBJ2-2	.
TGTGCCAGCAGCCTTCAAGCGGACTCCTACGAGCAGTACTTC	CASSLQADSYEQYF	.	TRBV3-1/TRBV3-2	TRBJ2-7	.
TGTGCCAGCAGTTGGGGGGTCCAGCATCAGCGTTCTCGCACAGATACGCAGTATTTT	CASSWGVQHQRSRTDTQYF	.	TRBV7-2	TRBJ2-3	.
TGTGCCAGCAGCCCTCAAACGGCCGATCCGGAAGGCTACACCTTC	CASSPQTADPEGYTF	.	TRBV9	TRBJ1-2	.
TGTGCCAGCTCAACGGGGGGCAGGTACGAGCAGTACTTC	CASSTGGRYEQYF	.	TRBV18	TRBJ2-7	.
TGCGCCAGCAGCAGGGGACTCTCCTACGAGCAGTACTTC	CASSRGLSYEQYF	.	TRBV5-1	TRBJ2-7	.
TGTGCCAGCGGACTTACTAGCGGGAGTACCTACGAGCAGTACTTC	CASGLTSGSTYEQYF	.	TRBV6-5	TRBJ2-7	TRBD2
TGTGCCAGCAGCCGAACGCGACCATCGGGGGGCAATGAGCAGTTCTTC	CASSRTRPSGGNEQFF	.	TRBV6-2/TRBV6-3	TRBJ2-1	TRBD2
TGCAGTGCTCGTGACAGGGAAGGTCAGCCCCAGCATTTT	CSARDREGQPQHF	.	TRBV20-1	TRBJ1-5	TRBD1
TGCGCCAGCAGCCCAGACAGGGTCGGAGGTGAGCAGTTCTTC	CASSPDRVGGEQFF	.	TRBV4-1	TRBJ2-1	TRBD1
TGTGCCCCCCACTGCTTCCCCCACATAGCCCAAGAGACCCAGTACTTC	CAPHCFPHIAQETQYF	.	TRBV24-1	TRBJ2-5	.
TGTGCCAGCAGCTTAGGGACTAGGGGCACCGGGGAGCTGTTTTTT	CASSLGTRGTGELFF	.	TRBV7-3	TRBJ2-2	TRBD2
TGTGCCACCAGCAGAGGAGGCGCTAGCGGGAGTAGGGCCTACGAGCAGTACTTC	CATSRGGASGSRAYEQYF	.	TRBV15	TRBJ2-7	TRBD2
TGTGCCAGCTCCGTTGCGGACAGGCGAATCTCCTACGAGCAGTACTTC	CASSVADRRISYEQYF	.	TRBV18	TRBJ2-7	TRBD1
TGTGCCAGCAGCTTGGGCGCCCAAGGGAGTCAGCCCCAGCATTTT	CASSLGAQGSQPQHF	.	TRBV11-2	TRBJ1-5	.
TGTGCCAGCAGCTTAGGCGGGAGCGCCTACGAGCAGTACTTC	CASSLGGSAYEQYF	.	TRBV7-8	TRBJ2-7	TRBD2
TGTGCCAGTAGTATAATCCCGCCGACAAGGGGGTCCTATGGCTACACCTTC	CASSIIPPTRGSYGYTF	.	TRBV19	TRBJ1-2	.
TGTGCCGGACAGGGTGTGTTGGAGGAAAAACTGTTTTTT	CAGQGVLEEKLFF	.	TRBV28	TRBJ1-4	TRBD1
TGTGCCAGCAGCTTCCCGACCGCGCCGAGTATTAGCACAGATACGCAGTATTTT	CASSFPTAPSISTDTQYF	.	TRBV7-9	TRBJ2-3	.
TGTGCCAGCAGCTTGGGGGGGTTCACAGATACGCAGTATTTT	CASSLGGFTDTQYF	.	TRBV5-4	TRBJ2-3	.
TGTGCCAGCAGTTTCGGCGGTTTCTCCTACAATGAGCAGTTCTTC	CASSFGGFSYNEQFF	.	TRBV27	TRBJ2-1	.